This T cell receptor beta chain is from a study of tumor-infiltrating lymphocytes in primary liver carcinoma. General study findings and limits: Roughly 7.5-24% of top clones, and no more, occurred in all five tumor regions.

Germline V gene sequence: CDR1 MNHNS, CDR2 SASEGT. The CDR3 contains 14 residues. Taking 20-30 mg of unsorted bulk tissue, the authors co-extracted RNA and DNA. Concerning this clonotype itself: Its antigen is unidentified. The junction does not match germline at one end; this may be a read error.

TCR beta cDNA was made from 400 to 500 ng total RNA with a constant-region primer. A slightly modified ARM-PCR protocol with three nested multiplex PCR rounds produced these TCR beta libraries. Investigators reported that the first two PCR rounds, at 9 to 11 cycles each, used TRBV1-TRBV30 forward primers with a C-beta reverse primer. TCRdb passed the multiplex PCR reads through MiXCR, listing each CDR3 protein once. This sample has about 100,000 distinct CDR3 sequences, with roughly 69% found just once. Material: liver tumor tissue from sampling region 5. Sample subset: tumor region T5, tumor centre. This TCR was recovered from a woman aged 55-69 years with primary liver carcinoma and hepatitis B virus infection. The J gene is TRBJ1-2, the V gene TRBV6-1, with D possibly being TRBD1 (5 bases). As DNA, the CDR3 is TGTGTCAGCATTGAACAGGTATCTAACTATGGCTACACCTTC. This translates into CVSIEQVSNYGYTF.